This T cell receptor beta chain was identified in a study of regulatory T cells in long-lasting Graves disease. Time point described: newly diagnosed GD, antithyroid drugs for less than 3 months. RNA from PBMCs was the source of the TCR library. The source of the patients was an endocrinology department in Xi'an, China. Both iRepertoire HTBI primers and Arm-PCR of CDR3 regions were used to build the TCR beta libraries. Via MiXCR, TCRdb re-called the multiplex PCR reads, giving one row per CDR3 protein. Here the sample spans 300,000 to 400,000 distinct CDR3 sequences, about 20% being singletons. General observations from the study: Analyses excluded thyroid tissue, covering peripheral blood alone. Accuracy might have suffered from few samples. Persistent patients shared more public clonotypes (about 3,000) than newly diagnosed patients (about 1,000).

This clonotype was recorded a few times. Its specificity is not known. Specimen: peripheral blood mononuclear cells (PBMCs), collected at new diagnosis, from a patient treated with antithyroid drugs. This receptor was identified in a female donor with Graves disease.

CDR3 sequence (DNA): TGTGCCAGCTCACCACCGAGTCGGGCATCGGGGCGAGGAACTGGCTACACCTTC. Translated, it gives CASSPPSRASGRGTGYTF. The rearrangement uses TRBV18 and TRBJ1-2; TRBD1 is a possible D gene (5 bases). Germline assignment: CDR1 KGHSH and CDR2 LQKENI. V was trimmed by 0 bases and J by 7 bases, leaving 24 bases between them. CDR3 size: 18 residues.